A selection of T cell receptor beta chains follows, all from one sample in a study of OX40 agonist ivuxolimab in advanced cancers. Sequenced by immunoSEQ multiplex PCR; TCRdb stores in-frame clones only, minus some. This repertoire shows roughly 48,000 clones, 82% found once; its top ten account for roughly 2.2%. The sequencing here drew on CD4+ or CD8+ T cells sorted from blood, taken in a trial of the OX40 agonist ivuxolimab. The receptors here all came from an adult with an advanced solid tumor such as melanoma, head and neck, liver or kidney cancer. Each CDR3 is given without its conserved first and last residue.

V gene	J gene	CDR3 protein
TRBV28	TRBJ2-3	ASNGWGAPDTQY
TRBV4-2	TRBJ2-7	ASSQRGGDEQY
TRBV2	TRBJ2-7	ASTGRAGGYEQY
TRBV10-3	TRBJ1-6	AISERSGLNSPLH
TRBV29-1	TRBJ2-7	SAFEGGNYYEQY
TRBV29-1	TRBJ1-3	SVDLGGGNTIY
TRBV7-6	TRBJ1-5	ASSLGQGEWPQH
TRBV28	TRBJ2-7	ASSPGGPYEQY
TRBV10-3	TRBJ2-2	AINSGTSGTNTGELF
TRBV10-3	TRBJ1-2	AITTGYPLYGYT
TRBV2	TRBJ1-2	ASKQTGGYT
TRBV7-9	TRBJ2-5	ASSQTGGRGQETQY
TRBV7-9	TRBJ1-5	ASSLGFRDNQPQH
TRBV6-5	TRBJ2-7	ASRSLANYEQY
TRBV2	TRBJ2-1	ASWLDRSSYNEQF
TRBV28	TRBJ1-5	ASSSGSTQPQH
TRBV30	TRBJ2-6	AWRGTLGGSGANVLT
TRBV2	TRBJ1-5	ASKSGAAGGNQPQH
TRBV27	TRBJ1-5	ASSLQGTGNQPQH
TRBV14	TRBJ1-1	ASSQDGSNTEAF
TRBV5-4	TRBJ2-3	ASRDTASAMWDTQY
TRBV6-1	TRBJ2-7	ASRELPGTAPYEQY
TRBV6-5	TRBJ2-7	ASSYSGGFYEQY
TRBV18	TRBJ2-7	ASSPLPTGLAGPYEQY
TRBV4-1	TRBJ1-2	ASSQLKMARDGYT
TRBV27	TRBJ1-5	ASSRQVSNQPQH